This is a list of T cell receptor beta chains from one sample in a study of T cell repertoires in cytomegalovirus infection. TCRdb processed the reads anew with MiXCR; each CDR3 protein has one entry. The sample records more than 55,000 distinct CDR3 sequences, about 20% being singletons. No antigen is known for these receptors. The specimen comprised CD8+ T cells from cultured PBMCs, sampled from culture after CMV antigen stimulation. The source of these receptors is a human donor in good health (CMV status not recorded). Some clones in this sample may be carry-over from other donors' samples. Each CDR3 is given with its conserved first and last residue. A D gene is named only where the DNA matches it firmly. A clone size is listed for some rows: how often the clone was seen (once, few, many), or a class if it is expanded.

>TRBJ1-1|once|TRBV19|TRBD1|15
TGTGCCAGTAGTCCCTGGACAGGGGAAGACACTGAAGCTTTCTTT
CASSPWTGEDTEAFF
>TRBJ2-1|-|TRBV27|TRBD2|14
TGTGCCAGCTGCCCCAAGGGGAGGGTGAATGAGCAGTTCTTC
CASCPKGRVNEQFF
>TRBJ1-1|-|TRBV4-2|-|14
TGTGCCAGCAGCCATCGGGGCCAGAACACTGAAGCTTTCTTT
CASSHRGQNTEAFF
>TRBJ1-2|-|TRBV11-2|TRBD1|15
TGTGCCAGCAGCGAGAGGACAGGGCCCAACTATGGCTACACCTTC
CASSERTGPNYGYTF
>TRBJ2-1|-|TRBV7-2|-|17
TGTGCCAGCAGCTTAGCGCTTGGGCAGCTCTCTTACAATGAGCAGTTCTTC
CASSLALGQLSYNEQFF
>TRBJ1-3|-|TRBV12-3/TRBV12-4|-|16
TGTGCCAGCAGTCCCTCTGGACAGCTCTCTGGAAACACCATATACTTT
CASSPSGQLSGNTIYF
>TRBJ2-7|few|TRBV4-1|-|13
TGCGCCAGCAGCCAAGGACGGTACTACGAGCAGTACTTC
CASSQGRYYEQYF
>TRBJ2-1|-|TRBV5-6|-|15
TGTGCCAGCAGCGAGGACAGCCTTTCCTACAATGAGCAGTTCTTC
CASSEDSLSYNEQFF
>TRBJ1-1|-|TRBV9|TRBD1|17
TGTGCCAGCAGCGGGGGACAGGGAACGAGTAACTTTGCTGAAGCTTTCTTT
CASSGGQGTSNFAEAFF
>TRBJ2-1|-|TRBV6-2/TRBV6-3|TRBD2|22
TGTGCCAGCAGTTCCTTAAATTTGATCGCTAGCGGGGGCCAGAGCTCCTACAATGAGCAGTTCTTC
CASSSLNLIASGGQSSYNEQFF
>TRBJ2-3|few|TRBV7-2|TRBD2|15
TGTGCCAGCAGCTCTAGCGGGGGGGCGGCAGATACGCAGTATTTT
CASSSSGGAADTQYF
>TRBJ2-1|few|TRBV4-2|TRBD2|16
TGTGCCAGCAGCCAGTCAAGCGGGGGCTCCTACAATGAGCAGTTCTTC
CASSQSSGGSYNEQFF
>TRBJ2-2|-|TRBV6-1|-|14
TGTGCCAGCAGTGAAGTTGCGAACACCGGGGAGCTGTTTTTT
CASSEVANTGELFF
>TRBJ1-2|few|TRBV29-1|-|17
TGCAGCGTTGAAGATCGACGGGGGTTGAACTCGCCCTATGGCTACACCTTC
CSVEDRRGLNSPYGYTF